The sequence of this TCR beta chain was determined in a study of CD8 T cells in ankylosing spondylitis. V lost 5 bases to trimming and J lost 10 bases; unmatched junction nucleotides: 11. This CDR3 spans 15 amino acids. Germline CDR1 and CDR2: SGHAT and FQNNGV. Study-level results: A TCR beta motif made of several highly homologous variants seemed typical of ankylosing spondylitis blood. Significantly higher representation of disease-linked clones was reported for matched ankylosing spondylitis synovial fluid.

Turning to this clonotype: Its antigen is not identified.

TCRdb fed the 5' RACE reads into MiXCR, producing one record per CDR3 protein. The table includes 300,000 to 400,000 distinct CDR3 sequences, 20% to 25% detected once. V and J are TRBV11-2 and TRBJ2-1; 10 bases fit TRBD2. The TCR sequence derives from a male donor with ankylosing spondylitis. What was sequenced was blood, either unsorted or a sorted T cell fraction (not recorded which). CDR3 coding DNA: TGTGCCAGCAGCCGCGGGACTAGCGCCACGGCGGAGCAGTTCTTC. This encodes CASSRGTSATAEQFF.